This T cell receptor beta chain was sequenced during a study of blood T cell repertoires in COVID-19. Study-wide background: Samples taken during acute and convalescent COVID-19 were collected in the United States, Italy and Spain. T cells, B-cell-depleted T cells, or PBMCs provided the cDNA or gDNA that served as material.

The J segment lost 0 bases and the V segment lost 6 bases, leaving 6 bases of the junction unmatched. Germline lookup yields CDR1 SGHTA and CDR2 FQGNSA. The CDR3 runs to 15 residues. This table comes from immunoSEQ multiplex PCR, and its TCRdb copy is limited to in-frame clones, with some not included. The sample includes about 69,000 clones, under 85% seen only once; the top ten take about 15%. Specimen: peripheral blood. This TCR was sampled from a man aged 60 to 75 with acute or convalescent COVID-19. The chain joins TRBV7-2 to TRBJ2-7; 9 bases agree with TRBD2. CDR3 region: CASSRSGGDSYEQYF. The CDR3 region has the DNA TGTGCCAGCAGTCGTAGCGGGGGCGACTCCTACGAGCAGTACTTC. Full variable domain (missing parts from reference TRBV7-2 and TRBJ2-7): GAGVSQSPSNKVTEKGKDVELRCDPISGHTALYWYRQSLGQGLEFLIYFQGNSAPDKSGLPSDRFSAERTGGSVSTLTIQRTQQEDSAVYLCASSRSGGDSYEQYFGPGTRLTVT.